These T cell receptor beta chains were read from a single sample in a study of cytomegalovirus exposure and HLA in healthy donors. Sequenced by immunoSEQ multiplex PCR; TCRdb stores in-frame clones only, minus some. The sample holds around 150,000 clones, approximately 79% seen once. The sequenced sample consisted of PBMCs. All receptors come from a male donor in good health and CMV-seronegative. Each CDR3 is given with its conserved first and last residue. Fields, in order: V gene, clone size, D gene, J gene, CDR3 protein, CDR3 DNA. A D gene is named only where the DNA matches it firmly. Some rows mark clone size as missing; the rest say once, few, many or name a class of expanded clone.

>TRBV9|NA|NA|TRBJ1-6
CASSVQGRNSPLHF
TGTGCCAGCAGCGTTCAGGGTCGTAATTCACCCCTCCACTTT
>TRBV11-3|NA|NA|TRBJ2-1
CASSLALGMRLNEQFF
TGTGCCAGCAGCTTAGCACTCGGGATGCGCCTCAATGAGCAGTTCTTC
>TRBV6-1|NA|TRBD2|TRBJ2-7
CASSETGRGGSYEQYF
TGTGCCAGCAGTGAAACGGGCCGGGGGGGGTCCTACGAGCAGTACTTC
>TRBV6-1|NA|TRBD1|TRBJ2-1
CASSEGDSNYNEQFF
TGTGCCAGCAGCGAAGGGGACAGCAATTACAATGAGCAGTTCTTC
>TRBV19|NA|TRBD1|TRBJ2-7
CASSTTGAYEQYF
TGTGCCAGTAGCACGACAGGGGCCTACGAGCAGTACTTC
>TRBV6-1|NA|NA|TRBJ2-7
CASSEQGGFYEQYF
TGTGCCAGCAGCGAGCAGGGCGGTTTTTACGAGCAGTACTTC
>TRBV7-9|NA|TRBD1|TRBJ2-7
CASRQGQGHEQYF
TGTGCCAGCAGACAAGGACAGGGCCACGAGCAGTACTTC
>TRBV11-3|NA|NA|TRBJ2-3
CASSFGQPTDTQYF
TGTGCCAGCAGCTTTGGACAGCCCACAGATACGCAGTATTTT
>TRBV27|NA|NA|TRBJ1-6
CASSSRRGASYNSPLHF
TGTGCCAGCAGTTCCCGGCGGGGTGCCTCCTATAATTCACCCCTCCACTTT
>TRBV10-2|NA|TRBD2|TRBJ2-5
CASSDEGLAGETQYF
TGCGCCAGCAGTGACGAAGGACTAGCGGGAGAGACCCAGTACTTC
>TRBV4-2|NA|NA|TRBJ1-6
CASSQDKQGRPPLHF
TGTGCCAGCAGCCAAGATAAGCAGGGCAGACCACCCCTCCACTTT
>TRBV7-8|NA|NA|TRBJ2-7
CASSLTQGGSEQYF
TGTGCCAGCAGCTTAACACAGGGAGGGAGCGAGCAGTACTTC
>TRBV11-3|once|NA|TRBJ1-1
CASSLQLNTEAFF
TGTGCCAGCAGCTTACAGTTAAACACTGAAGCTTTCTTT
>TRBV27|NA|NA|TRBJ2-7
CASSFRRRGNYEQYF
TGTGCCAGCAGTTTCCGCCGCCGTGGTAACTACGAGCAGTACTTC
>TRBV2|NA|TRBD1|TRBJ1-5
CASGTRTGTPDGNQPQHF
TGTGCCAGCGGGACCCGGACAGGAACCCCAGATGGCAATCAGCCCCAGCATTTT
>TRBV2|NA|NA|TRBJ2-3
CASRVRLSTDTQYF
TGTGCCAGCAGGGTGAGACTGAGCACAGATACGCAGTATTTT
>TRBV12-5|NA|NA|TRBJ2-7
CASGFSYEQYF
TGTGCTAGTGGTTTTAGTTACGAGCAGTACTTC
>TRBV12-5|NA|TRBD1|TRBJ1-2
CASGPPGTGTNYGYTF
TGTGCTAGTGGTCCCCCAGGGACAGGGACTAACTATGGCTACACCTTC
>TRBV5-4|NA|TRBD1|TRBJ2-3
CASSLQGQGAYTQYF
TGTGCCAGCAGCCTCCAGGGACAGGGAGCTTATACGCAGTATTTT
>TRBV5-1|NA|NA|TRBJ2-7
CASSLVPGEGEQYF
TGCGCCAGCAGCTTGGTGCCAGGGGAAGGGGAGCAGTACTTC
>TRBV23-1|once|NA|TRBJ1-5
CASSLQARISNQPQHF
TGCGCCAGCAGTCTCCAGGCCCGTATTAGCAATCAGCCCCAGCATTTT
>TRBV4-3|NA|NA|TRBJ1-2
CASSQVEEGVTGYTF
TGCGCCAGCAGCCAAGTCGAAGAGGGTGTTACTGGCTACACCTTC
>TRBV7-9|NA|NA|TRBJ1-1
CASSSPGHVGAEAFF
TGTGCCAGCAGCTCGCCGGGACACGTAGGGGCTGAAGCTTTCTTT
>TRBV4-3|few|TRBD1|TRBJ1-4
CASSQNRGTNEKLFF
TGCGCCAGCAGCCAGAACAGGGGAACTAATGAAAAACTGTTTTTT
>TRBV5-1|NA|NA|TRBJ2-7
CASSLVVSTYEQYF
TGCGCCAGCAGCTTGGTTGTTAGTACCTACGAGCAGTACTTC
>TRBV18|NA|TRBD1|TRBJ1-2
CASSPQGRWDSNYGYTF
TGTGCCAGCTCACCACAGGGGAGATGGGACAGCAACTATGGCTACACCTTC
>TRBV9|NA|TRBD1|TRBJ1-2
CASSVGTGDGYTF
TGTGCCAGCAGCGTCGGGACAGGGGATGGCTACACCTTC
>TRBV30|NA|NA|TRBJ2-5
CAWSIDRRRETQYF
TGTGCCTGGAGTATAGACAGGCGACGGGAGACCCAGTACTTC
>TRBV7-2|NA|TRBD1|TRBJ1-1
CASSPRNSGGTEAFF
TGTGCCAGCAGCCCGCGTAATTCAGGGGGAACTGAAGCTTTCTTT
>TRBV5-1|NA|NA|TRBJ2-7
CASSLPGPDTYEQYF
TGCGCCAGCAGCTTGCCCGGTCCCGACACCTACGAGCAGTACTTC
>TRBV4-1|few|NA|TRBJ1-5
CASSRQGNQPQHF
TGCGCCAGCAGCCGGCAGGGCAATCAGCCCCAGCATTTT
>TRBV5-6|NA|TRBD2|TRBJ2-5
CASSLLAGPQETQYF
TGTGCCAGCAGCTTACTAGCGGGGCCCCAAGAGACCCAGTACTTC
>TRBV4-2|NA|NA|TRBJ1-4
CASSQGGINEKLFF
TGTGCCAGCAGCCAAGGAGGGATAAATGAAAAACTGTTTTTT
>TRBV27|NA|TRBD1|TRBJ1-4
CASSSRQGAGSEKLFF
TGTGCCAGCAGTTCCCGACAGGGGGCTGGAAGTGAAAAACTGTTTTTT
>TRBV7-2|NA|TRBD1|TRBJ1-6
CASSRDSLTSPLHF
TGTGCCAGCAGCCGGGACAGTTTGACTTCACCCCTCCACTTT
>TRBV6-1|NA|NA|TRBJ1-1
CASSEWGGAPTEAFF
TGTGCCAGCAGCGAATGGGGGGGGGCGCCCACTGAAGCTTTCTTT
>TRBV2|few|TRBD2|TRBJ2-5
CASSGGVAETQYF
TGTGCCAGCAGCGGGGGGGTCGCGGAGACCCAGTACTTC
>TRBV27|once|NA|TRBJ1-1
CASTGTSGVEAFF
TGTGCCAGCACCGGCACCTCCGGGGTAGAAGCTTTCTTT
>TRBV4-3|NA|NA|TRBJ2-2
CASSPKAAAGELFF
TGCGCCAGCAGCCCTAAGGCGGCAGCCGGGGAGCTGTTTTTT
>TRBV6-1|NA|TRBD1|TRBJ1-2
CASSDSGVQGGDGYTF
TGTGCCAGCAGTGATAGTGGGGTACAGGGGGGGGATGGCTACACCTTC
>TRBV5-1|NA|NA|TRBJ1-2
CASSSPGTSNYGYTF
TGCGCCAGCAGCAGTCCCGGGACATCTAACTATGGCTACACCTTC
>TRBV9|NA|TRBD1|TRBJ1-2
CASGRQGTNYGYTF
TGTGCCAGCGGAAGACAGGGAACTAACTATGGCTACACCTTC
>TRBV7-6|NA|NA|TRBJ1-1
CASSHPGGWEAFF
TGTGCCAGCAGTCATCCGGGGGGCTGGGAAGCTTTCTTT
>TRBV9|NA|NA|TRBJ1-1
CASSVGRENTEAFF
TGTGCCAGCAGCGTGGGGCGGGAGAACACTGAAGCTTTCTTT
>TRBV25-1|few|TRBD2|TRBJ2-3
CASRSSSGTSGGDTQYF
TGTGCCAGCAGGAGCTCCTCCGGGACTAGCGGGGGAGATACGCAGTATTTT
>TRBV19|NA|NA|TRBJ2-5
CASSNTPGRETQYF
TGTGCCAGTAGTAACACCCCGGGTCGGGAGACCCAGTACTTC
>TRBV7-9|NA|TRBD1|TRBJ1-2
CASSLGTAHGYTF
TGTGCCAGCAGCTTGGGGACAGCCCATGGCTACACCTTC
>TRBV6-4|NA|NA|TRBJ1-6
CAPAQRVQTMGNSPLHF
TGTGCCCCTGCCCAGAGGGTACAAACTATGGGTAATTCACCCCTCCACTTT
>TRBV2|once|TRBD2|TRBJ2-1
CASREGLAGSWEQFF
TGTGCCAGCAGGGAAGGACTAGCGGGGTCCTGGGAGCAGTTCTTC
>TRBV28|NA|TRBD1|TRBJ1-5
CASRVTGGQNQPQHF
TGTGCCAGCAGGGTAACAGGGGGCCAGAATCAGCCCCAGCATTTT
>TRBV2|once|TRBD2|TRBJ2-1
CASTPPGVAGGYNEQFF
TGTGCCAGCACCCCCCCTGGGGTAGCGGGGGGGTACAATGAGCAGTTCTTC
>TRBV30|NA|NA|TRBJ2-2
CAWTPVAGELFF
TGTGCCTGGACCCCGGTTGCCGGGGAGCTGTTTTTT
>TRBV4-3|few|NA|TRBJ2-2
CASSQDSRGGGELFF
TGCGCCAGCAGCCAAGATTCTAGAGGTGGCGGGGAGCTGTTTTTT
>TRBV7-9|NA|TRBD1|TRBJ1-2
CASSSHTGVYGYTF
TGTGCCAGCAGCTCGCACACAGGGGTCTATGGCTACACCTTC
>TRBV5-6|NA|NA|TRBJ1-1
CASSLLPPDSPEAFF
TGTGCCAGCAGCTTGTTACCCCCAGACAGCCCTGAAGCTTTCTTT
>TRBV19|NA|NA|TRBJ1-2
CASTKVVAGSNYGYTF
TGTGCCAGTACCAAAGTAGTGGCAGGTTCTAACTATGGCTACACCTTC
>TRBV6-5|NA|NA|TRBJ1-2
CASSYSRQTNYGYTF
TGTGCCAGCAGTTACTCGAGACAGACTAACTATGGCTACACCTTC
>TRBV4-3|NA|NA|TRBJ1-2
CASSQDRGAGYGYTF
TGCGCCAGCAGCCAAGATCGGGGGGCCGGCTATGGCTACACCTTC